Given below is one TCR beta chain in context. The repertoire was sequenced with immunoSEQ multiplex PCR; TCRdb's copy has only in-frame clones and lacks some. The sample has roughly 47,000 clones, 82% seen once. The V gene's germline CDR1 is LGHDT and CDR2 YNNKEL (reference sequence). This CDR3 has 15 amino acids. V gave up 4 bases and J gave up 0 bases, with 13 bases separating them. The record originates from a study of blood T cell repertoires in COVID-19. V usage is TRBV3-1 (or the pseudogene TRBV3-2) and J usage is TRBJ2-7; a possible D gene is TRBD1 (6 bases). Sequenced material: peripheral blood. This sequence originates from a woman in her 70s with acute or convalescent COVID-19. Written as DNA, the CDR3 is TGTGCCAGCAGCCCCCGGACAGTGCTCTCCTACGAGCAGTACTTC. This sequence encodes CASSPRTVLSYEQYF.